The 30 T cell receptor beta chains below all came from one sample that was sequenced in a study of OX40 agonist ivuxolimab in advanced cancers. Sequenced by immunoSEQ multiplex PCR; TCRdb stores in-frame clones only, minus some. Here the sample spans about 75,000 clones, under 95% being singletons. Sequencing was performed on CD4+ or CD8+ T cells sorted from blood, taken in a trial of the OX40 agonist ivuxolimab. These receptors came from an adult with an advanced solid tumor such as melanoma, head and neck, liver or kidney cancer.

The gene calls are TRBV6-5 and TRBJ2-5; D is uncertain. V lost 4 bases, J lost 0 bases, and 9 bases lay in between. Germline values: CDR1 MNHEY, CDR2 SVGAGI. CDR3 size: 14 residues. The CDR3 spells CASSSQKYQETQYF. The CDR3, as DNA: TGTGCCAGCAGTTCCCAGAAGTACCAAGAGACCCAGTACTTC.

The V and J genes are TRBV19 and TRBJ1-5; tentative D call: TRBD1 (5 bases). V was cut by 3 bases and J by 1 base, with 16 bases left in between. The germline V gene has CDR1 LNHDA and CDR2 SQIVND (reference sequence). This CDR3 is 17 amino acids long. CDR3 in amino acids: CASSIPSRGASNQPQHF. CDR3 bases: TGTGCCAGTAGTATCCCTAGTCGGGGCGCGAGCAATCAGCCCCAGCATTTT. Filled out from reference TRBV19 and TRBJ1-5, the complete variable domain reads DGGITQSPKYLFRKEGQNVTLSCEQNLNHDAMYWYRQDPGQGLRLIYYSQIVNDFQKGDIAEGYSVSREKKESFPLTVTSAQKNPTAFYLCASSIPSRGASNQPQHFGDGTRLSIL.

This clone showed up just once. This chain uses TRBV7-9 with TRBJ2-7; maybe TRBD2 (5 bases). Looked up from germline, CDR1 is SEHNR and CDR2 is FQNEAQ (reference sequence). The CDR3 covers 14 residues. V dropped 6 bases and J dropped 2 bases, with 14 bases sitting between them. CDR3 loop: CASSAREVTYEQYF. CDR3 nucleotides: TGTGCCAGCAGTGCTCGGGAAGTCACCTACGAGCAGTACTTC.

The rearrangement joins TRBV7-9 to TRBJ1-1; D possibly corresponds to TRBD1 (6 bases). Germline V lookup: CDR1 SEHNR, CDR2 FQNEAQ (reference sequence). This CDR3 is 14 amino acids long. V lost 5 bases and J 7 bases, leaving 17 bases between the germline ends. The CDR3 sequence is CASSQPAQGNEAFF. In DNA, the CDR3 is TGTGCCAGCAGCCAACCGGCACAGGGAAATGAAGCTTTCTTT.

The CDR3 spells CASRPIQGMVTQYF. Written as DNA, the CDR3 is TGTGCCAGCAGGCCGATCCAGGGAATGGTGACCCAGTACTTC. The V and J genes are TRBV11-2 and TRBJ2-5; a weak D match, TRBD1 (5 bases). The CDR3 length is 14 residues. V lost 6 bases to trimming and J lost 7 bases, with 18 bases between them. Germline V gene lookup returns CDR1 SGHAT and CDR2 FQNNGV.

This clone was seen once. The V call is TRBV6-1, the J call TRBJ2-7; a weak D match, TRBD1 (5 bases). The CDR3 is 14 amino acids. V was cut by 1 base and J by 6 bases, with 13 bases left in between. Germline V gene sequence: CDR1 MNHNS, CDR2 SASEGT. Here the CDR3 reads CASSEGWGSCEQYF. The DNA of the CDR3 is TGTGCCAGCAGTGAAGGCTGGGGCTCGTGCGAGCAGTACTTC.

The J gene is TRBJ2-6, the V gene TRBV7-2, with 10 bases lining up with TRBD2. The CDR3 runs to 19 residues. Germline V gene sequence: CDR1 SGHTA, CDR2 FQGNSA. The J segment lost 1 base and the V segment lost 0 bases, leaving 6 bases of the junction unmatched. CDR3 coding DNA: TGTGCCAGCAGCTTAGCGTCAACAGCGGGGGGGTCTGGGGCCAACGTCCTGACTTTC. Translating gives CASSLASTAGGSGANVLTF.

This sequence joins TRBV2 and TRBJ2-4; perhaps TRBD1 as D (5 bases). V lost 3 bases, J lost 8 bases, and 11 bases lay in between. The V gene's germline CDR1 is SNHLY and CDR2 FYNNEI. The CDR3 loop spans 13 amino acids. The CDR3 DNA is TGTGCCAGCAGTGACGAAGGGGTGGACATTCAGTACTTC. Translated, it gives CASSDEGVDIQYF.

The chain has TRBV11-3 and TRBJ2-1; TRBD2 matches at 7 bases. The CDR3 runs to 16 residues. V dropped 4 bases and J dropped 7; count of bases not matched to a gene: 13. CDR1 and CDR2 (germline): SGHNT, YENEEA. As DNA, the CDR3 is TGTGCCAGCAGCTCTCCCGGCGGCGGGGGAACTAATGAGCAGTTCTTC. This gives the protein CASSSPGGGGTNEQFF.

This chain links TRBV10-3 with TRBJ1-2, with D tentatively TRBD1 (5 bases). Germline values: CDR1 ENHRY, CDR2 SYGVKD. Deletions cut 6 bases from V and 5 bases from J, with 13 bases between. The CDR3 is made up of 13 amino acids. The CDR3: CAISPGTEYGYTF. The CDR3 DNA is TGTGCCATCAGCCCCGGGACGGAGTATGGCTACACCTTC.

This chain joins TRBV2 and TRBJ2-5, with a possible D match to TRBD1 (5 bases). The V gene's germline CDR1 is SNHLY and CDR2 FYNNEI. The CDR3 loop spans 15 amino acids. Trimming shortened V by 7 bases and J by 5 bases, and 20 bases separated the two germline ends. DNA of the CDR3: TGTGCCAGCACATATTTGAAAAGGGGCTTGGAGACCCAGTACTTC. The encoded protein is CASTYLKRGLETQYF.

The V and J genes are TRBV7-9 and TRBJ2-1, with 14 bases aligning to TRBD2. In germline, CDR1 is SEHNR, CDR2 FQNEAQ (reference sequence). Unmatched junction bases numbered 3, after V lost 3 bases and J lost 8 bases. This CDR3 is 15 amino acids long. The CDR3 is CASSFRGLAGDEQFF. CDR3 coding DNA: TGTGCCAGCAGCTTTCGGGGACTAGCGGGAGATGAGCAGTTCTTC.

The DNA of the CDR3 is TGTGCCAGTAGTCCAAAGGGGCCTGGGGGCTACACCTTC. This codes for CASSPKGPGGYTF. The chain carries TRBV19 and TRBJ1-2; tentatively, D is TRBD1 (5 bases). The CDR3 length is 13 residues. V lost 5 bases and J lost 8, with 15 bases in between. Germline V lookup: CDR1 LNHDA, CDR2 SQIVND (reference sequence).

The chain carries TRBV5-8 and TRBJ1-5, with D uncertain. Germline CDR1 is SGHTS and CDR2 is YDEGEE. This CDR3 has 12 residues. V was shortened by 3 bases and J by 7 bases, with 8 bases between the two germline ends. The CDR3 region is CASSSGVQPQHF. CDR3 DNA sequence: TGTGCCAGCAGCTCGGGTGTACAGCCCCAGCATTTT.

This chain connects TRBV7-9 to TRBJ1-2, with D possibly TRBD1 on 6 matching bases. Trimming pared 5 bases from V and 3 bases from J, leaving 16 bases between. The CDR3 is 15 residues long. CDR1 is SEHNR and CDR2 is FQNEAQ in the germline V gene (reference sequence). This CDR3 reads CASSTKGGADYGYTF. The CDR3 region has the DNA TGTGCCAGCAGCACAAAGGGGGGAGCGGACTATGGCTACACCTTC.

The chain has TRBV6-5 and TRBJ2-5; D gene uncertain. V lost 5 bases and J lost 2, with 15 bases in between. Germline CDR1 MNHEY, CDR2 SVGAGI. The CDR3 length is 15 residues. In nucleotides, the CDR3 is TGTGCCAGCAGTCCCCAGTCGGCAGGACAAGAGACCCAGTACTTC. It yields the protein CASSPQSAGQETQYF.

The chain couples TRBV30 to TRBJ2-4, with D tentatively TRBD1 (5 bases). The CDR3 spans 14 residues. V was trimmed by 1 base and J by 1 base, leaving 8 bases between them. Germline V gene data show CDR1 as GTSNPN and CDR2 as SVGIG (reference sequence). The CDR3 DNA reads as TGTGCCTGGAGTGCAGGGTGGGCCAAAAACATTCAGTACTTC. Residues: CAWSAGWAKNIQYF.

This chain uses TRBV7-2 with TRBJ2-7; D remains unclear. CDR3 length: 15 amino acids. Germline assignment: CDR1 SGHTA and CDR2 FQGNSA. The V gene lost 1 base and the J gene lost 3 bases, with 13 bases spanning the gap. The CDR3 spells CASSLGRVSNYEQYF. In nucleotides, the CDR3 is TGTGCCAGCAGCTTAGGGCGAGTCTCGAACTACGAGCAGTACTTC.

The chain joins TRBV9 to TRBJ1-4, with 9 bases fitting TRBD1. The CDR3 covers 12 residues. V lost 7 bases to trimming and J lost 8 bases; unmatched junction nucleotides: 3. CDR1 SGDLS and CDR2 YYNGEE come from the germline V gene. The DNA of the CDR3 is TGTGCCAGCGGACAGGGGACCGAAAAACTGTTTTTT. Protein product: CASGQGTEKLFF.

The chain carries TRBV9 and TRBJ2-5, with a possible D match to TRBD1 (5 bases). Germline V gene data show CDR1 as SGDLS and CDR2 as YYNGEE. Trimming removed 4 bases from V and 4 bases from J, with 20 bases in between. CDR3 length: 16 residues. The CDR3 bases are TGTGCCAGCAGCCCCGTCGGCGGTCGTGGGGCAGAGACCCAGTACTTC. Amino acid sequence: CASSPVGGRGAETQYF.

V gene TRBV28 combines with J gene TRBJ2-7; D is possibly TRBD2 (6 bases). V was clipped by 6 bases and J by 1 base, with 13 bases between them. Germline loops: CDR1 MDHEN, CDR2 SYDVKM. The CDR3 runs 14 residues. The DNA for the CDR3 is TGTGCCAGCAGCTCCGGGACTCAGTCCTACGAGCAGTACTTC. Residues: CASSSGTQSYEQYF.

This chain connects TRBV5-1 to TRBJ2-1; 8 nucleotides line up with TRBD1. The CDR3 has 15 residues. Losses at the gene ends were 0 bases for V and 7 bases for J; bases not matched to a gene: 6. Per the germline V gene, CDR1 is SGHRS and CDR2 is YFSETQ. CDR3 sequence reads: CASSLAGRGHNEQFF. The CDR3, as DNA: TGCGCCAGCAGCTTGGCTGGCAGGGGGCATAATGAGCAGTTCTTC.

The V call is TRBV27, the J call TRBJ2-3; the D call may be TRBD1 or TRBD2 (5 bases each). There are 16 residues in the CDR3. The V gene lost 3 bases and the J gene lost 2 bases, with 15 bases spanning the gap. Germline V lookup: CDR1 MNHEY, CDR2 SMNVEV (reference sequence). The CDR3 loop reads CASSFNGARYTDTQYF. The CDR3 DNA reads as TGTGCCAGCAGTTTTAACGGGGCACGGTACACAGATACGCAGTATTTT.

This clone occurred once. This rearrangement joins TRBV19 to TRBJ1-5, with D perhaps TRBD1 (5 bases). Germline V gives CDR1 LNHDA, CDR2 SQIVND (reference sequence). V lost 0 bases to trimming and J lost 0 bases, with 18 bases between them. CDR3 length: 19 amino acids. CDR3 sequence: CASSIDLRRQNYSNQPQHF. The CDR3 nucleotides read TGTGCCAGTAGTATAGATTTGAGGCGACAGAACTATAGCAATCAGCCCCAGCATTTT. The full variable domain, with the rest looked up from reference TRBV19 and TRBJ1-5, is DGGITQSPKYLFRKEGQNVTLSCEQNLNHDAMYWYRQDPGQGLRLIYYSQIVNDFQKGDIAEGYSVSREKKESFPLTVTSAQKNPTAFYLCASSIDLRRQNYSNQPQHFGDGTRLSIL.

This chain connects TRBV7-3 to TRBJ2-7; 10 bases are a match to TRBD1. J was trimmed by 5 bases and V by 6 bases; bases with no gene match: 13. In germline, CDR1 is SGHTA, CDR2 FQGTGA. The CDR3 is made up of 16 amino acids. The chain's CDR3 is CASSLGPGQGNNEQYF. The CDR3 DNA reads as TGTGCCAGCAGTTTAGGCCCGGGACAGGGGAACAACGAGCAGTACTTC.

The chain recombines TRBV2 with TRBJ1-3; a possible D gene is TRBD1 (5 bases). Trimming removed 5 bases at V and 0 bases at J, with 11 bases between. Germline-derived CDR1 and CDR2 are SNHLY and FYNNEI. CDR3 size: 15 residues. CDR3 loop: CASSTGALSGNTIYF. The CDR3, as DNA: TGTGCCAGCAGTACCGGGGCCCTCTCTGGAAACACCATATATTTT.

The rearrangement joins TRBV6-1 to TRBJ1-1; 9 bases line up with TRBD1. The CDR3 covers 10 residues. CDR1 and CDR2 from the germline V gene are MNHNS and SASEGT. The ends lost 11 bases at V and 10 bases at J; junction bases unmatched: 5. The CDR3 sequence is CACTGGVAFF. The DNA for the CDR3 is TGTGCCTGTACAGGGGGCGTAGCTTTCTTT.

The CDR3 here is CASSPGGARVYHEQYF. CDR3 sequence (DNA): TGTGCCAGTAGTCCCGGCGGGGCCCGAGTATACCACGAGCAGTACTTC. The rearrangement links TRBV19 to TRBJ2-7; possible D gene TRBD2, 6 bases. The V gene lost 5 bases and the J gene lost 5 bases, with 22 bases spanning the gap. Germline V gene data show CDR1 as LNHDA and CDR2 as SQIVND (reference sequence). The CDR3 spans 16 residues.

This clone was seen a handful of times. This chain's CDR3 is CASSYSSYGSYEQYF. CDR3 nucleotides: TGTGCCAGCAGTTACTCGTCTTATGGCTCCTACGAGCAGTACTTC. The gene calls are TRBV6-5 and TRBJ2-7; unclear D gene. The CDR3 runs 15 residues. The V end lost 0 bases, the J end lost 0 bases, and 9 bases lay between the germline ends. CDR1 is MNHEY, CDR2 SVGAGI, per germline.

The chain joins TRBV19 to TRBJ2-2, with D unclear. The CDR3 is made up of 12 amino acids. Trimming removed 4 bases from V and 7 bases from J, with 7 bases in between. Germline V CDR1 and CDR2: LNHDA, SQIVND (reference sequence). CDR3 loop: CASSRGFGELFF. The DNA of the CDR3 is TGTGCCAGTAGTAGAGGATTCGGGGAGCTGTTTTTT.